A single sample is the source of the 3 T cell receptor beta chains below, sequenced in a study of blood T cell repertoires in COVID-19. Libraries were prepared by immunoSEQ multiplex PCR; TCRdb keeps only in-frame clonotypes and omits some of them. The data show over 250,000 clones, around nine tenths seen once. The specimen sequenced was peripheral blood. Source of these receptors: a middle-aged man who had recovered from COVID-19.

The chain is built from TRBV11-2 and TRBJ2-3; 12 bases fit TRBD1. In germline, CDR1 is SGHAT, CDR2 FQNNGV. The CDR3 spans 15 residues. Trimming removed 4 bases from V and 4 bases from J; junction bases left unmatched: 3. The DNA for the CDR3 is TGTGCCAGCAGCTCCGGGACAGGGGGCCCAGATACGCAGTATTTT. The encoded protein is CASSSGTGGPDTQYF.

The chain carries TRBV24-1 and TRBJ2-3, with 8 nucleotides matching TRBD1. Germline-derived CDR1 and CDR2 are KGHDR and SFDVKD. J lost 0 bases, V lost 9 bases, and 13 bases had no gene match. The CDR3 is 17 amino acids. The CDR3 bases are TGTGCCACCTCGACAGGGGACAGGTTTACTAGCACAGATACGCAGTATTTT. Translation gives CATSTGDRFTSTDTQYF.

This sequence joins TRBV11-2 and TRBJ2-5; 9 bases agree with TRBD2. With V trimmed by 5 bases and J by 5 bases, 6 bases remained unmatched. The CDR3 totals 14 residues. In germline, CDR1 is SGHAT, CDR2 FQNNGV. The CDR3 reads CASSAGLARETQYF. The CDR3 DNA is TGTGCCAGCAGCGCCGGACTAGCGAGGGAGACCCAGTACTTC.